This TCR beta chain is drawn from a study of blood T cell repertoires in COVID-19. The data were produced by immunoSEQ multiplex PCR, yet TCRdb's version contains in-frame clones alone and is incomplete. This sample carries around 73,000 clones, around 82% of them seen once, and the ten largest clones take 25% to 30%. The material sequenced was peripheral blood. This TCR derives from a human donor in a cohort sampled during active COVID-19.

The CDR3 bases are TGTGCCAGCAGTGAAGATCGACAGCCCACAGATACGCAGTATTTT. Translation: CASSEDRQPTDTQYF. The rearrangement joins TRBV2 to TRBJ2-3; D possibly corresponds to TRBD1 (5 bases). V lost 1 base, J lost 2 bases, and 10 bases lay in between. The germline gives CDR1 SNHLY, CDR2 FYNNEI. CDR3 length: 15 residues.